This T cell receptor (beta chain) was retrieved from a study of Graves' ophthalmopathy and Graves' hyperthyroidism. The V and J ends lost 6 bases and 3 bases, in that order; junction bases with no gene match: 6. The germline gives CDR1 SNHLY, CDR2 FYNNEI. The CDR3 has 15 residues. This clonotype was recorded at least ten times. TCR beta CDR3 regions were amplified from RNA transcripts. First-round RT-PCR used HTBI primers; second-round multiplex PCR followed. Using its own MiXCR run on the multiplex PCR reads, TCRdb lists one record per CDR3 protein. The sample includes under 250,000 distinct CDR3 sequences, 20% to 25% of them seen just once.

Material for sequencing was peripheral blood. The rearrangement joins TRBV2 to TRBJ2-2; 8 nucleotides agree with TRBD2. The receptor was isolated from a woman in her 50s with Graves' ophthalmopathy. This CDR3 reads CASRWRREDTGELFF. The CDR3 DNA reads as TGTGCCAGCAGGTGGAGGCGGGAGGACACCGGGGAGCTGTTTTTT.